These T cell receptor beta chains were read from a single sample in a study of beta chain features in type 1 diabetes. Only in-frame clones appear in the TCRdb table, and some are missing; sequencing was by immunoSEQ multiplex PCR. The sample includes hundreds of thousands of clones, around 15% of them seen just once. The sample consisted of naive CD4+ T cells from blood. These receptors were obtained from a young man with type 1 diabetes. CDR3s include the opening cysteine and the closing phenylalanine or tryptophan. A D gene is named only where the DNA matches it firmly. Only part of the rows carry a size: once, few, many, or a class if the clone is expanded.

J gene: TRBJ2-1
clone size: NA
V gene: TRBV29-1
D gene: NA
CDR3 protein: CSVEVASRVSQNSYNEQFF
CDR3 DNA: TGCAGCGTTGAAGTAGCTTCACGGGTTTCGCAAAATTCCTACAATGAGCAGTTCTTC

J gene: TRBJ1-6
clone size: few
V gene: TRBV28
D gene: NA
CDR3 protein: CASTRGDTFSPLHF
CDR3 DNA: TGTGCCAGCACCCGGGGGGACACCTTTTCACCCCTCCACTTT

J gene: TRBJ2-7
clone size: NA
V gene: TRBV20-1
D gene: TRBD2
CDR3 protein: CSARDYYEQYF
CDR3 DNA: TGCAGTGCGCGGGACTACTACGAGCAGTACTTC

J gene: TRBJ2-7
clone size: few
V gene: TRBV20-1
D gene: NA
CDR3 protein: CSAPGTYEQYF
CDR3 DNA: TGCAGTGCGCCGGGAACCTACGAGCAGTACTTC

J gene: TRBJ2-5
clone size: few
V gene: TRBV7-2
D gene: NA
CDR3 protein: CASSLTPGNFEETQYF
CDR3 DNA: TGTGCCAGCAGCTTAACGCCGGGGAACTTTGAAGAGACCCAGTACTTC

J gene: TRBJ2-3
clone size: NA
V gene: TRBV5-8
D gene: TRBD2
CDR3 protein: CASSLGSGTRGDTQYF
CDR3 DNA: TGTGCCAGCAGCTTGGGTTCCGGGACTAGAGGAGATACGCAGTATTTT

J gene: TRBJ2-1
clone size: NA
V gene: TRBV5-4
D gene: TRBD2
CDR3 protein: CASSLVTSGTNNEQFF
CDR3 DNA: TGTGCCAGCAGCTTGGTCACTAGCGGGACGAACAATGAGCAGTTCTTC

J gene: TRBJ2-6
clone size: NA
V gene: TRBV28
D gene: TRBD1
CDR3 protein: CASSGTAAGANVLTF
CDR3 DNA: TGTGCCAGCAGTGGGACAGCTGCGGGGGCCAACGTCCTGACTTTC

J gene: TRBJ1-6
clone size: few
V gene: TRBV18
D gene: NA
CDR3 protein: CASSPLGAGGNSPLHF
CDR3 DNA: TGTGCCAGCTCACCACTGGGGGCCGGAGGGAATTCACCCCTCCACTTT

J gene: TRBJ2-1
clone size: NA
V gene: TRBV7-9
D gene: TRBD1
CDR3 protein: CASSLGWTGSRSYNEQFF
CDR3 DNA: TGTGCCAGCAGCTTAGGGTGGACAGGGTCTCGGTCCTACAATGAGCAGTTCTTC

J gene: TRBJ2-7
clone size: few
V gene: TRBV9
D gene: NA
CDR3 protein: CASSVGNIHSYEQYF
CDR3 DNA: TGTGCCAGCAGCGTAGGGAACATCCACTCCTACGAGCAGTACTTC

J gene: TRBJ2-5
clone size: few
V gene: TRBV2
D gene: NA
CDR3 protein: CASSEGGLGETQYF
CDR3 DNA: TGTGCCAGCAGTGAAGGGGGGCTTGGAGAGACCCAGTACTTC

J gene: TRBJ2-3
clone size: NA
V gene: TRBV7-2
D gene: NA
CDR3 protein: CASSLDGPTDTQYF
CDR3 DNA: TGTGCCAGCAGCTTAGACGGCCCCACAGATACGCAGTATTTT

J gene: TRBJ2-1
clone size: few
V gene: TRBV29-1
D gene: NA
CDR3 protein: CSAATVLYNEQFF
CDR3 DNA: TGCAGCGCTGCGACAGTTTTATACAATGAGCAGTTCTTC

J gene: TRBJ2-5
clone size: few
V gene: TRBV28
D gene: TRBD1
CDR3 protein: CASSLSPGTGQETQYF
CDR3 DNA: TGTGCCAGCAGTTTAAGTCCGGGGACAGGTCAAGAGACCCAGTACTTC

J gene: TRBJ1-6
clone size: few
V gene: TRBV30
D gene: NA
CDR3 protein: CAWANGLLSPLHF
CDR3 DNA: TGTGCCTGGGCGAACGGATTATTAAGCCCCCTCCACTTT

J gene: TRBJ1-1
clone size: NA
V gene: TRBV10-3
D gene: NA
CDR3 protein: CASVFGILNTEAFF
CDR3 DNA: TGTGCCTCAGTCTTCGGGATCCTTAACACTGAAGCTTTCTTT

J gene: TRBJ2-2
clone size: NA
V gene: TRBV28
D gene: NA
CDR3 protein: CASSLVGGGHTGELFF
CDR3 DNA: TGTGCCAGCAGTTTAGTAGGCGGGGGCCACACCGGGGAGCTGTTTTTT

J gene: TRBJ1-1
clone size: NA
V gene: TRBV15
D gene: NA
CDR3 protein: CATSRDLRDTEAFF
CDR3 DNA: TGTGCCACCAGCAGAGATCTTAGGGACACTGAAGCTTTCTTT

J gene: TRBJ2-5
clone size: few
V gene: TRBV30
D gene: NA
CDR3 protein: CAWSVIAETQYF
CDR3 DNA: TGTGCCTGGAGTGTGATAGCAGAGACCCAGTACTTC